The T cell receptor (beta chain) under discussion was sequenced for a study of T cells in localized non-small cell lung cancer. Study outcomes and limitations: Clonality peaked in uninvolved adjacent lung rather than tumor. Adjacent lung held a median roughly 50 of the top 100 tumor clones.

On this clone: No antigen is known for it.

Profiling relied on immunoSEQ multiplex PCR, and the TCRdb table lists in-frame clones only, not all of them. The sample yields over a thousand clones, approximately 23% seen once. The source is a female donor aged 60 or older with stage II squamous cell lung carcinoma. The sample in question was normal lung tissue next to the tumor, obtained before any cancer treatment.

CDR3 nucleotides: TGTGCCAGCAGTTATAAAGGGGGGAGCTCTGGAAACACCATATATTTT. It encodes CASSYKGGSSGNTIYF. The V call is TRBV6-8, the J call TRBJ1-3; the D gene is possibly TRBD1 (6 bases). This CDR3 region has 16 residues. CDR1 and CDR2 (germline): MNHGY, SAAAGT. V was trimmed by 3 bases and J by 0 bases, leaving 12 bases between them.